One and the same sample provided the 28 T cell receptor beta chains below, sequenced in a study of T cell responses to AZD1222 COVID-19 vaccine. Sequencing used immunoSEQ multiplex PCR; TCRdb keeps in-frame clones, though not all of them. The sample lists roughly 120,000 clones; roughly 90% were seen once. The source was peripheral blood, collected on day 0 of AZD1222 vaccination. These TCRs come from an adult in good health.

This sequence joins TRBV19 and TRBJ2-7, with TRBD1 matching over 8 bases. V shed 5 bases, J shed 1 base, and the junction held 4 bases outside the gene matches. Per the germline V gene, CDR1 is LNHDA and CDR2 is SQIVND (reference sequence). This CDR3 contains 14 residues. In DNA form, the CDR3 reads TGTGCCAGTAGTCAGGACAGGGTATCCTACGAGCAGTACTTC. As protein: CASSQDRVSYEQYF.

The chain is built from TRBV11-1 and TRBJ1-1, with D unclear. The V and J ends lost 5 bases and 8 bases respectively, with 15 bases between them. Germline V gene lookup returns CDR1 SGHAT and CDR2 FQDESV (reference sequence). The CDR3 totals 13 residues. CDR3 region: CASSPARSGEAFF. The CDR3 coding sequence is TGTGCCAGCAGCCCCGCCCGCAGCGGGGAAGCTTTCTTT.

In its sample, this clone was seen once. The chain is built from TRBV21-1 and TRBJ1-5. TRBV21-1 is annotated as a pseudogene. The CDR3 consists of 15 residues. Here the CDR3 DNA reads TGTGCCAGCAGCAAAAATGGGTTCACCTATCAGCCCCAGCATTTT. This translates into CASSKNGFTYQPQHF.

Only one count was recorded for this clone. In DNA form, the CDR3 reads TGTGCCAGCAGGGGGACTGACGCAACTAATGAAAAACTGTTTTTT. Translating it yields CASRGTDATNEKLFF. The V gene is TRBV7-6, the J gene TRBJ1-4, with a weak D call TRBD1 (5 bases). The CDR3 has 15 amino acids. Germline CDR1 is SGHVS and CDR2 is FNYEAQ. V was pared by 6 bases and J by 0 bases, with 11 bases between.

This clone is a singleton in its sample. The genes are TRBV7-2 and TRBJ2-7; D uncertain. This CDR3 contains 15 residues. Trimming took 7 bases from V and 3 from J, leaving 19 bases between them. Germline V CDR1 and CDR2: SGHTA, FQGNSA. The CDR3 DNA sequence: TGTGCCAGCAACCCTAAGGCCACGGCAAACTACGAGCAGTACTTC. Its translation is CASNPKATANYEQYF.

The chain combines TRBV6-5 with TRBJ2-1; 10 nucleotides agree with TRBD2. The germline V gene encodes CDR1 MNHEY and CDR2 SVGAGI. CDR3 length: 14 residues. The junction had 9 bases not matched to a gene; V was cut back by 9 bases and J by 7 bases. The CDR3 is CARSSGSLVNEQFF. For the CDR3, the DNA is TGTGCCAGATCTAGCGGGAGTCTTGTGAATGAGCAGTTCTTC.

This sequence joins TRBV19 and TRBJ1-2; 9 nucleotides align to TRBD1. The CDR3 spans 13 residues. Trimming cost V 10 bases and J 7 bases; bases outside gene matches: 10. Germline-derived CDR1 and CDR2 are LNHDA and SQIVND (reference sequence). The DNA of the CDR3 is TGTGCCATCCCGGACAGGGGTAAAGGTGGCTACACCTTC. Protein: CAIPDRGKGGYTF.

The chain has TRBV5-1 and TRBJ2-1; 9 positions agree with TRBD2. This CDR3 is 14 amino acids long. J lost 6 bases, V lost 4 bases, and 5 bases had no gene match. Germline V lookup: CDR1 SGHRS, CDR2 YFSETQ. In nucleotides, the CDR3 is TGCGCCAGCAGCCTACTAGCGGGTGGCAATGAGCAGTTCTTC. It translates to CASSLLAGGNEQFF. Drawing the rest from reference TRBV5-1 and TRBJ2-1, the complete variable domain is KAGVTQTPRYLIKTRGQQVTLSCSPISGHRSVSWYQQTPGQGLQFLFEYFSETQRNKGNFPGRFSGRQFSNSRSEMNVSTLELGDSALYLCASSLLAGGNEQFFGPGTRLTVL.

This clone was detected only once. The chain carries TRBV10-3 and TRBJ2-5; TRBD1 is a possible D gene (5 bases). The germline V and J ends were trimmed by 6 bases and 1 base, with 15 bases remaining between them. The V gene's germline CDR1 is ENHRY and CDR2 SYGVKD. The CDR3 sequence is 15 residues long. The CDR3 DNA reads TGTGCCATCAGCGCGACCCCGACAGCCCAAGAGACCCAGTACTTC. This sequence encodes CAISATPTAQETQYF.

J is TRBJ2-5 and V is TRBV7-9; TRBD1 is a possible D gene (5 bases). Germline V gene lookup returns CDR1 SEHNR and CDR2 FQNEAQ (reference sequence). This CDR3 is 16 amino acids long. V lost 7 bases to trimming and J lost 4 bases, with 22 bases between them. The CDR3 loop reads CASTDSRSTFGETQYF. The CDR3 DNA sequence: TGTGCCAGCACCGACAGTCGGTCGACCTTCGGAGAGACCCAGTACTTC. Full variable domain (rest looked up from reference TRBV7-9 and TRBJ2-5): DTGVSQNPRHKITKRGQNVTFRCDPISEHNRLYWYRQTLGQGPEFLTYFQNEAQLEKSRLLSDRFSAERPKGSFSTLEIQRTEQGDSAMYLCASTDSRSTFGETQYFGPGTRLLVL.

The chain couples TRBV11-3 to TRBJ1-1; the D is unclear. The CDR3 is 13 residues long. V was pared by 2 bases and J by 1 base, with 5 bases between. In germline, CDR1 is SGHNT, CDR2 YENEEA. The CDR3 bases are TGTGCCAGCAGCTTAAGCGGGAACACTGAAGCTTTCTTT. Translated, it gives CASSLSGNTEAFF.

The chain links TRBV20-1 to TRBJ2-3; D ambiguous. CDR3 size: 11 residues. Germline-derived CDR1 and CDR2 are DFQATT and SNEGSKA (reference sequence). The germline V and J ends were trimmed by 6 bases and 7 bases, with 11 bases remaining between them. The CDR3 DNA reads as TGCAGTGCCGAGATGAGAAATACGCAGTATTTT. Translation: CSAEMRNTQYF.

The gene calls are TRBV10-3 and TRBJ1-5; 7 positions match TRBD1. CDR3 length: 16 residues. Germline V gene data show CDR1 as ENHRY and CDR2 as SYGVKD. Losses at the gene ends were 8 bases for V and 3 bases for J; bases not matched to a gene: 13. The CDR3 sequence is CAIGQGDFRNNQPQHF. CDR3 coding DNA: TGTGCCATCGGCCAGGGGGATTTTAGAAACAATCAGCCCCAGCATTTT.

The rearrangement links TRBV19 to TRBJ1-3; possible D gene TRBD1, 5 bases. CDR1 LNHDA and CDR2 SQIVND come from the germline V gene (reference sequence). CDR3 length: 16 residues. V lost 4 bases, J lost 0 bases, and 13 bases lay in between. As DNA, the CDR3 is TGTGCCAGTAGTAACCCCCGGGGCTCCTCTGGAAACACCATATATTTT. The encoded protein is CASSNPRGSSGNTIYF.

The chain joins TRBV6-4 to TRBJ2-2, with TRBD2 matching over 13 bases. This CDR3 has 16 amino acids. V lost 6 bases to trimming and J lost 4 bases; unmatched junction nucleotides: 5. Germline V gene lookup returns CDR1 MRHNA and CDR2 SNTAGT. CDR3 sequence reads: CASSSLAGGPTGELFF. The CDR3 region has the DNA TGTGCCAGCAGCTCACTAGCGGGAGGGCCCACCGGGGAGCTGTTTTTT.

The V call is TRBV15, the J call TRBJ1-2; D is uncertain. Trimming stripped 6 bases from V and 8 bases from J, with 7 bases between. The CDR3 covers 10 residues. Per germline, CDR1 LNHNV and CDR2 YYDKDF (reference sequence). The CDR3 DNA follows: TGTGCCACCAGTGGGGAGGGCTACACCTTC. It encodes CATSGEGYTF.

The J gene is TRBJ1-2, the V gene TRBV2; D is unresolved. The V and J ends lost 4 bases and 6 bases respectively, with 18 bases between them. Germline loops: CDR1 SNHLY, CDR2 FYNNEI. The CDR3 sequence is 15 residues long. CDR3 DNA: TGTGCCAGCAGTGTTCTGGCACTCCGCAGTCATGGCTACACCTTC. Translating it yields CASSVLALRSHGYTF.

The rearrangement joins TRBV20-1 to TRBJ2-1, with TRBD2 matching 7 bases. Unmatched junction bases numbered 5, after V lost 4 bases and J lost 11 bases. Germline V lookup: CDR1 DFQATT, CDR2 SNEGSKA (reference sequence). There are 11 residues in the CDR3. This CDR3 reads CSAIASGKQFF. CDR3 in DNA: TGCAGTGCTATTGCTAGCGGAAAGCAGTTCTTC.

The chain links TRBV6-4 to TRBJ2-7; 9 bases map to TRBD2. The germline CDR1 and CDR2 sequences are MRHNA and SNTAGT. This CDR3 spans 15 amino acids. Trimming cost V 10 bases and J 7 bases; bases outside gene matches: 17. In DNA, the CDR3 is TGTGCCACTCTCCCGGGGGTAGCGGGAGTTTGGGAGCAGTACTTC. Amino acid sequence: CATLPGVAGVWEQYF.

This clone is a singleton in its sample. The V call is TRBV5-8, the J call TRBJ2-5, with 11 bases aligning to TRBD2. The CDR3 is made up of 17 amino acids. The J segment lost 2 bases and the V segment lost 4 bases, leaving 10 bases of the junction unmatched. Germline V lookup: CDR1 SGHTS, CDR2 YDEGEE. CDR3 amino acids: CASSRGLAGGNQETQYF. CDR3 bases: TGTGCCAGCAGCCGTGGGCTAGCGGGAGGTAATCAAGAGACCCAGTACTTC.

This clone occurred once. The J gene is TRBJ1-5, the V gene TRBV5-1, with TRBD1 as a possible D gene (5 bases). The germline CDR1 and CDR2 sequences are SGHRS and YFSETQ. Trimming left V 4 bases short and J 4 bases short, with 9 bases between. The CDR3 length is 13 residues. The CDR3, as DNA: TGCGCCAGCAGCCGGGGGGGAAATCAGCCCCAGCATTTT. Translated: CASSRGGNQPQHF. Looking up the rest from reference TRBV5-1 and TRBJ1-5 gives the full variable domain: KAGVTQTPRYLIKTRGQQVTLSCSPISGHRSVSWYQQTPGQGLQFLFEYFSETQRNKGNFPGRFSGRQFSNSRSEMNVSTLELGDSALYLCASSRGGNQPQHFGDGTRLSIL.

The chain couples TRBV28 to TRBJ2-1; 12 bases map to TRBD2. The CDR3 loop spans 15 amino acids. Germline loops: CDR1 MDHEN, CDR2 SYDVKM. The junction had 9 bases not matched to a gene; V was cut back by 6 bases and J by 9 bases. The CDR3 DNA follows: TGTGCCAGCAGCTTCCCGGGACTAGCGGGCGTTGAGCAGTTCTTC. It is translated as CASSFPGLAGVEQFF. The full variable domain, its missing parts supplied by reference TRBV28 and TRBJ2-1, is DVKVTQSSRYLVKRTGEKVFLECVQDMDHENMFWYRQDPGLGLRLIYFSYDVKMKEKGDIPEGYSVSREKKERFSLILESASTNQTSMYLCASSFPGLAGVEQFFGPGTRLTVL.

This rearrangement joins TRBV6-5 to TRBJ2-2; perhaps D is TRBD1 or TRBD2 (5 bases each). Germline V gives CDR1 MNHEY, CDR2 SVGAGI. This CDR3 is built from 14 residues. Trimming took 7 bases from V and 5 from J, leaving 14 bases between them. The DNA for the CDR3 is TGTGCCAGCACCCCGGGACCTGATACCGGGGAGCTGTTTTTT. The encoded protein is CASTPGPDTGELFF.

The chain is built from TRBV6-4 and TRBJ1-5; unclear D gene. Looked up from germline, CDR1 is MRHNA and CDR2 is SNTAGT. Trimming cost V 2 bases and J 6 bases, with 8 bases left between them. The CDR3 covers 13 residues. The CDR3 protein is CASSDGVSQPQHF. In DNA form, the CDR3 reads TGTGCCAGCAGTGACGGGGTCAGTCAGCCCCAGCATTTT.

J is TRBJ2-7 and V is TRBV7-6; TRBD1 is a possible D gene (7 bases). Trimming cost V 6 bases and J 3 bases, with 18 bases left between them. The CDR3 has 15 residues. The germline CDR1 and CDR2 sequences are SGHVS and FNYEAQ. The CDR3 loop is CASREGADGIYEQYF. CDR3 nucleotide sequence: TGTGCCAGCAGGGAGGGGGCGGACGGCATCTACGAGCAGTACTTC.

The rearrangement joins TRBV6-5 to TRBJ2-4; TRBD2 might be the D (5 bases). CDR3 size: 15 residues. V was shortened by 7 bases and J by 0 bases, with 13 bases between the two germline ends. The germline gives CDR1 MNHEY, CDR2 SVGAGI. This CDR3 reads CASMSPGIAKNIQYF. DNA for the CDR3: TGTGCCAGCATGAGCCCGGGAATAGCCAAAAACATTCAGTACTTC.

A few counts support this clone. The V and J genes are TRBV3-1 (or the pseudogene TRBV3-2) and TRBJ2-1; possibly TRBD2 for D (6 bases). The germline V gene encodes CDR1 LGHDT and CDR2 YNNKEL (reference sequence). CDR3 length equals 12 residues. Trimming left V 4 bases short and J 14 bases short, with 15 bases between. The CDR3 DNA sequence: TGTGCCAGCAGCCTCCCCGGGGGTTCCGAGTTCTTC. Protein sequence: CASSLPGGSEFF.

The rearrangement uses TRBV5-1 and TRBJ2-7, with TRBD1 matching 9 bases. The CDR3 runs to 13 residues. V trimming: 5 bases; J trimming: 5 bases; junction bases outside the gene matches: 5. CDR1 SGHRS and CDR2 YFSETQ come from the germline V gene. In nucleotides, the CDR3 is TGCGCCAGCAGGATCGGGACAGGGAACGAGCAGTACTTC. It yields the protein CASRIGTGNEQYF. Full variable domain (missing parts from reference TRBV5-1 and TRBJ2-7): KAGVTQTPRYLIKTRGQQVTLSCSPISGHRSVSWYQQTPGQGLQFLFEYFSETQRNKGNFPGRFSGRQFSNSRSEMNVSTLELGDSALYLCASRIGTGNEQYFGPGTRLTVT.